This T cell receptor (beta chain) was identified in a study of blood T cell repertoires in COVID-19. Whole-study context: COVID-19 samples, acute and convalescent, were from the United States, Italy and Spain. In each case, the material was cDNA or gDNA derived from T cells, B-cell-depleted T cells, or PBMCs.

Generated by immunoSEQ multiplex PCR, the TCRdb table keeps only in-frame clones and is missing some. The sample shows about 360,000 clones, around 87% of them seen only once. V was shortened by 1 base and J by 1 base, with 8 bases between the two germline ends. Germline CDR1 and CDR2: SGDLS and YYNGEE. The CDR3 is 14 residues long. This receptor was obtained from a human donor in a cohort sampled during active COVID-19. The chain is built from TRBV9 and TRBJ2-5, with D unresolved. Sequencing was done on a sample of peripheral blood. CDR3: CASSVSGAQETQYF. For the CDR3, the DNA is TGTGCCAGCAGCGTATCGGGTGCCCAAGAGACCCAGTACTTC.